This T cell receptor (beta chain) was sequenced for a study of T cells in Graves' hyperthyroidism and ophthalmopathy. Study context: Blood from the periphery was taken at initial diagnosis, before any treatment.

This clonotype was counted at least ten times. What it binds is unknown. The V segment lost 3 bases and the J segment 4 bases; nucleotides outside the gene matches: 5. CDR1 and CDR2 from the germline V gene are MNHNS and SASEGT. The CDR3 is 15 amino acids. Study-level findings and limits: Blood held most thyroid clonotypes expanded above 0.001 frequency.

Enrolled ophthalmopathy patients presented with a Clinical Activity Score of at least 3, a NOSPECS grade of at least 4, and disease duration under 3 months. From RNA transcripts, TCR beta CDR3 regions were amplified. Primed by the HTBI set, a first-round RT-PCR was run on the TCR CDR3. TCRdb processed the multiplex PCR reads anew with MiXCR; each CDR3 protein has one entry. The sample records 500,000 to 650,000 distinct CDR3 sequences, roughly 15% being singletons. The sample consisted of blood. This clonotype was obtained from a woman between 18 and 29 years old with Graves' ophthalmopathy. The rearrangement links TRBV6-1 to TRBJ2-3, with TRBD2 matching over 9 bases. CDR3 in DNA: TGTGCCAGCAGTGAGGTTTCTAGCGGGGCAGATACGCAGTATTTT. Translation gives CASSEVSSGADTQYF.